This TCR beta chain appears in the sequencing data of a study of blood T cell repertoires in COVID-19. Overall study context: T cells, B-cell-depleted T cells, or PBMCs supplied cDNA or gDNA.

Seattle patient enrollment occurred during active infection, with longitudinal follow-up thereafter. Per the study methods: Estimated nucleated cell counts came from reference gene primer amplification. Here immunoSEQ multiplex PCR was the method, and the copy in TCRdb shows in-frame clones only, minus some. V and J calls plus clone size are reproduced from that table; the DNA served to infer D and trimming. The profile shows roughly 220,000 clones, roughly 76% of them singletons. This CDR3 has 14 residues. The germline gives CDR1 LNHDA, CDR2 SQIVND (reference sequence). V lost 2 bases, J lost 5 bases, and 12 bases lay in between.

This chain uses TRBV19 with TRBJ1-2, with D maybe TRBD1 (5 bases). What was sequenced was peripheral blood. This receptor was obtained from a woman of 80 years or more with COVID-19, enrolled during active disease. The CDR3 region has the DNA TGTGCCAGTAGTATAAGAAGGGGTGATTATGGCTACACCTTC. It encodes CASSIRRGDYGYTF.